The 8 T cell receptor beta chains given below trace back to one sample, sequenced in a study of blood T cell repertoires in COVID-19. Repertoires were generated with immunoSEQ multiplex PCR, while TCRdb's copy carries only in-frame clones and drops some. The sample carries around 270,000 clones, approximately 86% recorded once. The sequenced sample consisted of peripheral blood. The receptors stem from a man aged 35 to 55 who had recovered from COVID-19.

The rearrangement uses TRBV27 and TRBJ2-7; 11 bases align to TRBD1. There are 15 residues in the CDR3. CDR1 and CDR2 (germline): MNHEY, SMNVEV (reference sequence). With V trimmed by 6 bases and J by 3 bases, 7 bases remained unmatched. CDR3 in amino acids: CASSRAGTGGYEQYF. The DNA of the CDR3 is TGTGCCAGCAGCCGTGCTGGGACAGGGGGCTACGAGCAGTACTTC.

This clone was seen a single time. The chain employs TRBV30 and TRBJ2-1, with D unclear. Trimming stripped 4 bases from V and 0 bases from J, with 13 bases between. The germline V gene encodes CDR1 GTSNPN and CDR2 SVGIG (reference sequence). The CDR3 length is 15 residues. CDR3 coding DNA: TGTGCCTGGATATCCCGCGGTAGCTCCTACAATGAGCAGTTCTTC. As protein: CAWISRGSSYNEQFF.

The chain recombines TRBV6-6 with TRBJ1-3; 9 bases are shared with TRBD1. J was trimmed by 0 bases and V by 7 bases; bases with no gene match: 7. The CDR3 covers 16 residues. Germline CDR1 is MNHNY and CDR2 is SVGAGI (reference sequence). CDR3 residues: CASKPGQGNSGNTIYF. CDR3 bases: TGTGCCAGCAAACCGGGACAGGGAAACTCTGGAAACACCATATATTTT.

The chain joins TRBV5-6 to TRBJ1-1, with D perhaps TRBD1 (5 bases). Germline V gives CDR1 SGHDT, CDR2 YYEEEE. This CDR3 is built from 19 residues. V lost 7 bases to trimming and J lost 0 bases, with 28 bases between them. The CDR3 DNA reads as TGTGCCAGCGCCGTTGGGCGGGGGACCTTAGCTTTTGTGAACACTGAAGCTTTCTTT. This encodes CASAVGRGTLAFVNTEAFF.

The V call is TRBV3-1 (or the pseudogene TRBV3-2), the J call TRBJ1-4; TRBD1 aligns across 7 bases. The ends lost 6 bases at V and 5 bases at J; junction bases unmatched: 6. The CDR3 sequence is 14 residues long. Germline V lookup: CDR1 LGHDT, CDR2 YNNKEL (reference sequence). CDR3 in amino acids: CASSRQTGNEKLFF. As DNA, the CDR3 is TGTGCCAGCAGTCGACAGACAGGGAATGAAAAACTGTTTTTT.

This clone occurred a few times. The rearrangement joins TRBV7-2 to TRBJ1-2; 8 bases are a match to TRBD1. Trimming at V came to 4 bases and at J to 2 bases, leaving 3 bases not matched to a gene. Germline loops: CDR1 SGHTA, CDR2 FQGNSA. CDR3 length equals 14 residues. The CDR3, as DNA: TGTGCCAGCAGCTCGGGACAGGTGAACTATGGCTACACCTTC. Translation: CASSSGQVNYGYTF. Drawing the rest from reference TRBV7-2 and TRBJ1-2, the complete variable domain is GAGVSQSPSNKVTEKGKDVELRCDPISGHTALYWYRQSLGQGLEFLIYFQGNSAPDKSGLPSDRFSAERTGGSVSTLTIQRTQQEDSAVYLCASSSGQVNYGYTFGSGTRLTVV.

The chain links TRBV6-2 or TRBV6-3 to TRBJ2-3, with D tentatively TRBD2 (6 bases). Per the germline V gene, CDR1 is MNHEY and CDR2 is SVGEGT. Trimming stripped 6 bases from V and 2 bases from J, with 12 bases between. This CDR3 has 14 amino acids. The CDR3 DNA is TGTGCCAGCAGACCTCCGGGACTCACAGATACGCAGTATTTT. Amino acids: CASRPPGLTDTQYF.

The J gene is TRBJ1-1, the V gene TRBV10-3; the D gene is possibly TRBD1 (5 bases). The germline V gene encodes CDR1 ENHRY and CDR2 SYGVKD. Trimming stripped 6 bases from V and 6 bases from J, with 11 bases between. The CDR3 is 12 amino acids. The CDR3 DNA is TGTGCCATCAGGGACAATTGGGCTGAAGCTTTCTTT. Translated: CAIRDNWAEAFF.